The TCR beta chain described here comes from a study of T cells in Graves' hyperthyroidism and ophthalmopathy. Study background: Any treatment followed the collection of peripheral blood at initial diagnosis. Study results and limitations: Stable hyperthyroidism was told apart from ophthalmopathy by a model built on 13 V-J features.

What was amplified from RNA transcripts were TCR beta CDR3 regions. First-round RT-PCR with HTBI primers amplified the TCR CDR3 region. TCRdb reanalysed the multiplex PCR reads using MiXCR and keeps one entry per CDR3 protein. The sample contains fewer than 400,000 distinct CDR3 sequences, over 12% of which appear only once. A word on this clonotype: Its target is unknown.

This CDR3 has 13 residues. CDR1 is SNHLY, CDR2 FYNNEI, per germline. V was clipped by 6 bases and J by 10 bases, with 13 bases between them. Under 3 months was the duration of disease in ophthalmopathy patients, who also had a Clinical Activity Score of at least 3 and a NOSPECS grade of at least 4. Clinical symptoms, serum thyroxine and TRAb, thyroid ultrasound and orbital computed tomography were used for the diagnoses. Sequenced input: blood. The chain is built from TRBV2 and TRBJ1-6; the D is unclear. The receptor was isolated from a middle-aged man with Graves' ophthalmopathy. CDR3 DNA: TGTGCCAGCAGCGGTTCGGGGTACTCACCCCTCCACTTT. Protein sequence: CASSGSGYSPLHF.